Sequencing of this T cell receptor beta chain was carried out in a study of cytomegalovirus exposure and HLA in healthy donors. General study points: TCR sequences were mostly rare, though some public TCRs occurred in many donors.

Germline loops: CDR1 SGHAT, CDR2 FQNNGV. V lost 5 bases, J lost 7 bases, and 12 bases lay in between. The CDR3 sequence is 13 residues long. This clone was detected once. Its antigen is unknown. The donors were in the approximately 120-subject validation cohort, distinct from the 666-subject first cohort. Produced via immunoSEQ multiplex PCR; TCRdb's table is partial and in-frame only. The sample has more than 90,000 clones, around nine tenths seen once; the top ten hold about 4.3%. The source material was PBMCs. V usage is TRBV11-2 and J usage is TRBJ2-1; perhaps TRBD1 as D (5 bases). The clonotype comes from a man aged 18 to 29 in good health and CMV-seropositive. The CDR3 nucleotides are TGTGCCAGCAGCCCCGGACACCCGAATGAGCAGTTCTTC. Protein product: CASSPGHPNEQFF.